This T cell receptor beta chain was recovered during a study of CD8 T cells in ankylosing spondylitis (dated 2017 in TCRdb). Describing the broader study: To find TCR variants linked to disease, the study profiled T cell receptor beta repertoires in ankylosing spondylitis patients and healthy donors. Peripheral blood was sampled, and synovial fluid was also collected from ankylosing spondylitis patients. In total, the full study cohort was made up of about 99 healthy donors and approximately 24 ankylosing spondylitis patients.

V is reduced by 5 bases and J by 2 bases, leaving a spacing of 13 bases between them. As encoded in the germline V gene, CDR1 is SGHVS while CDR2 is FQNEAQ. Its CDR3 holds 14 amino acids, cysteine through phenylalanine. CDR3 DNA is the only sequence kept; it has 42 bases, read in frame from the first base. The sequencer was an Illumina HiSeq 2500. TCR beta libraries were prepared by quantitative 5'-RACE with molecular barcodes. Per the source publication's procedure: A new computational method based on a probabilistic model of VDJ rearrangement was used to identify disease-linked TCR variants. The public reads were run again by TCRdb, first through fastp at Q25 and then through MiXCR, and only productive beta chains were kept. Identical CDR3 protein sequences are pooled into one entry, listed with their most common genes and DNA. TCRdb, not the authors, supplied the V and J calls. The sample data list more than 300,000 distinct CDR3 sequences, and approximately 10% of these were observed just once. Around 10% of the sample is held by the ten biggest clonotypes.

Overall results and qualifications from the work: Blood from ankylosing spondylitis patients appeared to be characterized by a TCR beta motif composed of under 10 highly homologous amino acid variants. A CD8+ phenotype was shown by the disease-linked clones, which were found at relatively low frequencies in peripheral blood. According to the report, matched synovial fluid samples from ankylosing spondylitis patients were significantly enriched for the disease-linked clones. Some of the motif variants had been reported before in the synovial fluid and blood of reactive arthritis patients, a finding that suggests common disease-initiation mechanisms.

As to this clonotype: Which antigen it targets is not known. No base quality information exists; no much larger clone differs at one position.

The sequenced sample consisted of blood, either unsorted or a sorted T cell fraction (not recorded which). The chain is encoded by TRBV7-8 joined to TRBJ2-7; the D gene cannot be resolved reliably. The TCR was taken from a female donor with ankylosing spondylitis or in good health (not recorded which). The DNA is TGTGCCAGCAGCCCAGAGGACCGCCCCTACGAGCAGTACTTC. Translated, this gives CASSPEDRPYEQYF.